These T cell receptor beta chains were read from a single sample in a study of siplizumab effects on memory and regulatory T cells. Measured with immunoSEQ multiplex PCR; TCRdb has only the in-frame clones, and not every one. The sample has 100,000 or so clones; around 92% are singletons. The material sequenced was CD4+ T cells sorted from blood. The receptors were sampled from a human donor in good health. Some clones in this sample may be carry-over from other donors' samples. Each CDR3 is given with its conserved first and last residue. A D gene is named only where the DNA matches it firmly. Clone sizes are given selectively: once, few, many, or a class where the clone is expanded.

>NA|TRBJ1-5|TRBV19|TRBD1
TGTGCCAGTAGCCCGGACAGGAACCAGCCCCAGCATTTT
CASSPDRNQPQHF
>NA|TRBJ2-1|TRBV5-4|NA
TGTGCCAGCAGCTTAGTTAAAGGGAATGAGCAGTTCTTC
CASSLVKGNEQFF
>NA|TRBJ1-3|TRBV2|NA
TGTGCCAGCAGTGACAGGTTTGGAAACACCATATATTTT
CASSDRFGNTIYF
>once|TRBJ2-5|TRBV5-1|NA
TGCGCCAGCAGCTTTAGCGTAGGGGGAGAGACCCAGTACTTC
CASSFSVGGETQYF
>NA|TRBJ2-7|TRBV5-6|NA
TGTGCCAGCAGCTTTACAGGATCCTCCTACGAGCAGTACTTC
CASSFTGSSYEQYF
>NA|TRBJ2-5|TRBV2|NA
TGTGCCAGCAGTGATGCGTTGGGAGTCGGGACCCAGTACTTC
CASSDALGVGTQYF
>NA|TRBJ1-4|TRBV29-1|NA
TGCAGCGTCCCTGGGGAAGGCACAACTAATGAAAAACTGTTTTTT
CSVPGEGTTNEKLFF
>NA|TRBJ2-6|TRBV4-1|TRBD2
TGCGCCAGCAGCCCCGGACTAGCGGCAACAACTGGGGCCAACGTCCTGACTTTC
CASSPGLAATTGANVLTF
>once|TRBJ2-3|TRBV5-4|TRBD1
TGTGCCAGCAGCAAAGGACAGGGAGTATCTGGCACAGATACGCAGTATTTT
CASSKGQGVSGTDTQYF
>NA|TRBJ2-6|TRBV5-4|NA
TGTGCCAGCAGCTTGGCCGTTGGGCCTGGGGCCAACGTCCTGACTTTC
CASSLAVGPGANVLTF
>NA|TRBJ1-2|TRBV29-1|NA
TGCAGCGCCGCGGGGCAGGTCTATGGCTACACCTTC
CSAAGQVYGYTF
>NA|TRBJ2-3|TRBV7-3|TRBD1
TGTGCCAGCAGCTCCGGGACAGAGCTCACAGATACGCAGTATTTT
CASSSGTELTDTQYF
>NA|TRBJ1-5|TRBV30|TRBD1
TGTGCCTGGAGTGCGCCCGGGACAGGGGTTTTCTATAGCAATCAGCCCCAGCATTTT
CAWSAPGTGVFYSNQPQHF
>NA|TRBJ1-5|TRBV19|NA
TGTGCCAGTAGTATCCGGTTCCGACACAATAGCAATCAGCCCCAGCATTTT
CASSIRFRHNSNQPQHF
>NA|TRBJ2-3|TRBV27|NA
TGTGCCAGCAGTACAGACTATAGCACAGATACGCAGTATTTT
CASSTDYSTDTQYF
>NA|TRBJ2-3|TRBV11-2|TRBD2
TGTGCCAGCAGCTTAGGTCCGGGACTAGCGGGCCGATTAGGATCGCAGTATTTT
CASSLGPGLAGRLGSQYF
>once|TRBJ1-3|TRBV7-9|TRBD1
TGTGCCAGCAGCTTAGCGACAGGGGAGGGTGGAAACACCATATATTTT
CASSLATGEGGNTIYF
>NA|TRBJ1-2|TRBV10-3|NA
TGTGCCATCAGCGCGATGAGGGCATGGGACTATGGCTACACCTTC
CAISAMRAWDYGYTF
>NA|TRBJ1-2|TRBV6-1|NA
TGTGCCAGCACCGATAACTATGGCTACACCTTC
CASTDNYGYTF
>NA|TRBJ1-2|TRBV14|NA
TGTGCCAGCAGTTTACAGGGCGGTGGCTACACCTTC
CASSLQGGGYTF
>NA|TRBJ1-6|TRBV7-8|TRBD1
TGTGCCAGCAGCTTAGGCGGGACAGCTAATTCACCCCTCCACTTT
CASSLGGTANSPLHF
>NA|TRBJ2-1|TRBV6-5|NA
TGTGCCAGCAGTTACTCGAGCGGGCCCTACAATGAGCAGTTCTTC
CASSYSSGPYNEQFF
>NA|TRBJ1-6|TRBV15|NA
TGTGCCACCAGCAGCGGGGTCTTGCAGTTCAAAACTGAGGGCCTCCACTTT
CATSSGVLQFKTEGLHF
>NA|TRBJ1-4|TRBV6-6|NA
TGTGCCAGCGATGGTTCTATCCCTGGTGAAAAACTGTTTTTT
CASDGSIPGEKLFF
>NA|TRBJ2-5|TRBV27|NA
TGTGCCAGCAGCTTAGACCACCAAGAGACCCAGTACTTC
CASSLDHQETQYF
>NA|TRBJ1-4|TRBV19|NA
TGTGGCAGTTCCAAAAAAAGAGGGCGGGAAAAACTGTTTTTT
CGSSKKRGREKLFF
>NA|TRBJ1-4|TRBV7-3|NA
TGTGCCAGCAGCTTTCGGAGGGAAAAACTGTTTTTT
CASSFRREKLFF
>NA|TRBJ2-5|TRBV6-1|TRBD1
TGTGCCAGCAGTAGGGACAGGGGGGAAGAAGAGACCCAGTACTTC
CASSRDRGEEETQYF
>NA|TRBJ1-4|TRBV5-8|NA
TGTGCCAGCAGCTTGAGACAGGTTAATGAAAAACTGTTTTTT
CASSLRQVNEKLFF
>once|TRBJ2-7|TRBV6-5|NA
TGTGCCAGCAGTTACTCATATTCGGGATTCTCCTACGAGCAGTACTTC
CASSYSYSGFSYEQYF
>NA|TRBJ1-1|TRBV4-1|NA
TGCGCCAGCAGGAGATCCGGGACCACTGAAGCTTTCTTT
CASRRSGTTEAFF
>NA|TRBJ2-3|TRBV5-1|TRBD2
TGCGCCAGCAGCTTGTGGCTAGCGGGAGGGCGCAGCACAGATACGCAGTATTTT
CASSLWLAGGRSTDTQYF
>NA|TRBJ2-5|TRBV20-1|NA
TGCAGTGCTAGACCATCCGAGACCCAGTACTTC
CSARPSETQYF
>NA|TRBJ2-2|TRBV27|NA
TGTGCCAGCAGTCCGATTAGCGGGAACACCGGGGAGCTGTTTTTT
CASSPISGNTGELFF
>NA|TRBJ2-4|TRBV11-3|NA
TGTGCCAGCAGCTTTCGATTAGCCAAAAACATTCAGTACTTC
CASSFRLAKNIQYF
>NA|TRBJ1-3|TRBV5-4|NA
TGTGCCAGCAGCGTTGACTCTGGAAACACCATATATTTT
CASSVDSGNTIYF
>once|TRBJ1-2|TRBV6-6|NA
TGTGCCAGCAGTTACTCGGGACAAAACTATGGCTACACCTTC
CASSYSGQNYGYTF
>NA|TRBJ2-2|TRBV5-8|TRBD1
TGTGCCAGCAGCTCCTGGACAGGGGTCACCGGGGAGCTGTTTTTT
CASSSWTGVTGELFF
>NA|TRBJ1-1|TRBV4-2|NA
TGTGCCAGCAGAACAAGAGATACCGATGCTGAAGCTTTCTTT
CASRTRDTDAEAFF
>once|TRBJ1-1|TRBV2|NA
TGTGCCAGCAGTGGGGGGCTAGGCACTGAAGCTTTCTTT
CASSGGLGTEAFF
>NA|TRBJ2-5|TRBV6-5|NA
TGTGCCAGCAGTTACCGGGGCGGGCAAGAGACCCAGTACTTC
CASSYRGGQETQYF
>NA|TRBJ2-3|TRBV29-1|TRBD1
TGCAGCGCCAGTACAGGGGGCGACGCAGATACGCAGTATTTT
CSASTGGDADTQYF
>NA|TRBJ2-1|TRBV2|TRBD1
TGTGCCAGCAGGGTGACAGGGAATGAGCAGTTCTTC
CASRVTGNEQFF
>NA|TRBJ1-1|TRBV5-5|TRBD1
TGTGCCAGCAGCGACAGGGGGAGCACTGAAGCTTTCTTT
CASSDRGSTEAFF
>few|TRBJ1-1|TRBV20-1|NA
TGCAGTGCCCCGTCCCAGCATGAAGCTTTCTTT
CSAPSQHEAFF
>NA|TRBJ2-3|TRBV27|NA
TGTGCCAGCAGTCTCGACACATTCACAGATACGCAGTATTTT
CASSLDTFTDTQYF
>NA|TRBJ2-7|TRBV12-1|NA
TGTGCCAGCAGCTATATCTCGGGCCGATCCTCCTACGAGCAGTACTTC
CASSYISGRSSYEQYF
>NA|TRBJ1-5|TRBV19|NA
TGTGCCAGTTCAGACACACCCAATCAGCCCCAGCATTTT
CASSDTPNQPQHF
>NA|TRBJ2-2|TRBV21-1|NA
TGTGCCAGCAGCAAAGTGAAACTAGCGGATACCGGGGAGCTGTTTTTT
CASSKVKLADTGELFF
>NA|TRBJ2-1|TRBV7-2|TRBD2
TGTGCCAGCAGCTTGCCAGGAGCGGGAGGGCGAAGAAATGAGCAGTTCTTC
CASSLPGAGGRRNEQFF
>NA|TRBJ2-7|TRBV6-5|NA
TGTGCCAGCAGCGAAGGGCTCGAGCAGTACTTC
CASSEGLEQYF
>NA|TRBJ2-4|TRBV28|NA
TGTGCCAGCAACGGGTACGTCCCGGACATTCAGTACTTC
CASNGYVPDIQYF
>NA|TRBJ2-3|TRBV6-5|NA
TGTGCCAGCAGTTACTCGATAGGGAATACGCAGTATTTT
CASSYSIGNTQYF